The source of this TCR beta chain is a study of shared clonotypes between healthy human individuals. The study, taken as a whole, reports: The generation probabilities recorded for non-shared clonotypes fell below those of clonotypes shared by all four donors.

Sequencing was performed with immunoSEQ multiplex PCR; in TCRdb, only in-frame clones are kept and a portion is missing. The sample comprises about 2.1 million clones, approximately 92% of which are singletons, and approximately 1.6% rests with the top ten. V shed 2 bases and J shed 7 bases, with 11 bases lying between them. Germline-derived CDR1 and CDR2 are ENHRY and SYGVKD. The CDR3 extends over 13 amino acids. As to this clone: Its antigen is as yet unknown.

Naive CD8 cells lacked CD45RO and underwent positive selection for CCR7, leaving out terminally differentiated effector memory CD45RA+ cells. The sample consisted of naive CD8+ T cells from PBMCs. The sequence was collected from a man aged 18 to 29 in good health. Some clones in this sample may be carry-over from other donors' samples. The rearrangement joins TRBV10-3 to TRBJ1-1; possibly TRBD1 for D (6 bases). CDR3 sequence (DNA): TGTGCCATCAGTGAGAGGGGGTCGGTTGAAGCTTTCTTT. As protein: CAISERGSVEAFF.